A selection of T cell receptor beta chains follows, all from one sample in a study of T cells in Graves' hyperthyroidism and ophthalmopathy. Each CDR3 protein gets one entry after TCRdb re-called the multiplex PCR reads with MiXCR. There are about 840,000 distinct CDR3 sequences in the sample; 35% to 45% occur only once, and roughly 8.3% lies in the top ten. The material sequenced was blood. These receptors were collected from a man aged 18 to 30 with Graves' hyperthyroidism. The CDR3 runs from the conserved cysteine through the conserved F or W. Fields, in order: D gene, CDR3 length, J gene, V gene, CDR3 protein. The D gene is left open where the match is weak.

>NA|10|TRBJ1-5|TRBV6-6
CASSGEAQHF
>NA|11|TRBJ1-1|TRBV29-1
CSLGSYTEAFF
>NA|18|TRBJ2-5|TRBV11-3
CASSSGDGGAGLEETQYF
>TRBD2|14|TRBJ2-7|TRBV27
CASQMTSASYEQYF
>NA|14|TRBJ1-2|TRBV29-1
CSVARRLANYGYTF
>NA|11|TRBJ2-7|TRBV29-1
CSVEGGTEQYF
>NA|14|TRBJ1-5|TRBV7-2
CASSLVGNTQPQHF
>NA|13|TRBJ1-1|TRBV4-1
CASSPVRGTEAFF
>TRBD1|15|TRBJ1-2|TRBV10-3
CASSLRDSTIDGYTF
>TRBD1|15|TRBJ1-2|TRBV4-1
CASSQTGTGGHGYTF
>NA|8|TRBJ2-7|TRBV2
CGDGDFYF
>NA|15|TRBJ2-2|TRBV5-1
CASRLSDRYTGELFF
>NA|14|TRBJ2-5|TRBV9
CASSATRSQETQYF
>NA|17|TRBJ2-7|TRBV7-2
CASSLGGTSRSLWEQYF
>TRBD1|13|TRBJ1-1|TRBV5-5
CASSLDRTGLAFF
>NA|9|TRBJ1-2|TRBV6-1
CASSPPPTF
>TRBD1|15|TRBJ2-5|TRBV2
CASARGSGQGQPQYF
>TRBD2|13|TRBJ2-2|TRBV12-3/TRBV12-4
CASVRGGTGELFF
>NA|17|TRBJ1-2|TRBV10-2
CASSETTWGRRYYGYTF
>NA|12|TRBJ1-1|TRBV5-1
CASGLGDTEAFF
>TRBD1|16|TRBJ1-5|TRBV10-3
CAISESNTGDNQPQHF
>NA|14|TRBJ1-3|TRBV20-1
CSARGHFSGNTIYF
>NA|13|TRBJ1-1|TRBV7-9
CASSLTVDTEAFF
>TRBD2|15|TRBJ2-7|TRBV10-3
CASGGTGRGAYEQYF
>NA|13|TRBJ2-7|TRBV29-1
CSVALESTYEQYF
>TRBD1|14|TRBJ2-7|TRBV15
CATSREGQDYEQYF
>NA|14|TRBJ2-7|TRBV20-1
CSASRPRAAYEQYF
>NA|15|TRBJ1-4|TRBV25-1
CASSGFLGTNEKLFF
>NA|16|TRBJ2-5|TRBV7-8
CASSSDRPGLSETQYF
>NA|16|TRBJ1-4|TRBV4-1
CASSQEIIPTSEKLFF
>NA|14|TRBJ1-5|TRBV7-8
CASSSRQANQPQHF
>NA|14|TRBJ1-6|TRBV7-2
CASSLEAGNTPLHF
>NA|12|TRBJ1-2|TRBV7-9
CTSSLHGTGCTF
>NA|13|TRBJ1-5|TRBV20-1
CSAKVAGNQPQHF
>TRBD1|17|TRBJ1-5|TRBV19
CASSSPTGGDFNQPQHF
>TRBD1|13|TRBJ1-4|TRBV9
CASSQGQGGKLFF
>TRBD1|15|TRBJ1-5|TRBV9
CASSPAGTGDQPQHF
>NA|14|TRBJ2-7|TRBV19
CASSQGGITYEQYF
>TRBD1|15|TRBJ1-6|TRBV9
CASSVLDRVASPLHF
>NA|10|TRBJ2-7|TRBV5-1
CASSLVGAGF
>TRBD1|15|TRBJ2-7|TRBV15
CATSEEGTGIYEQYF
>NA|13|TRBJ2-7|TRBV7-9
CASSYPMAYEQYF
>TRBD1|14|TRBJ1-1|TRBV19
CASRILQGDTEAFF
>TRBD1|15|TRBJ1-2|TRBV10-3
CAISETGTGSSGYTF